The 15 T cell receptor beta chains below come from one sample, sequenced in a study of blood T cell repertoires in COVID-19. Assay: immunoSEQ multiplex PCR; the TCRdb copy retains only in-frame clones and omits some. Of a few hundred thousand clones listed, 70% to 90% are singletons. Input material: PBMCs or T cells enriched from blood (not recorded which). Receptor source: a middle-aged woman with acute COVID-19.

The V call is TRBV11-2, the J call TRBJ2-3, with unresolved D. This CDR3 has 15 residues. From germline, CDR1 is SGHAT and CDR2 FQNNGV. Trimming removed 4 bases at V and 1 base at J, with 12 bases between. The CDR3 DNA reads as TGTGCCAGCAGCTCCCCCGGCCGGGGCACAGATACGCAGTATTTT. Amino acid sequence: CASSSPGRGTDTQYF.

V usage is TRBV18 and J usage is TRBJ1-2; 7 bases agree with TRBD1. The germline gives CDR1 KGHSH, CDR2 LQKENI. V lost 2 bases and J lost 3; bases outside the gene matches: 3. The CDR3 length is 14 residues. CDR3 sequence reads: CASSPDRAHYGYTF. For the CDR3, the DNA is TGTGCCAGCTCACCAGACAGGGCTCACTATGGCTACACCTTC.

DNA of the CDR3: TGTGCCTGGAGTGTAGGGGGTAGTGGTTCACCCCTCCACTTT. Amino acid sequence: CAWSVGGSGSPLHF. V is TRBV30 and J is TRBJ1-6; perhaps TRBD1 as D (6 bases). This CDR3 comprises 14 residues. CDR1 and CDR2 from the germline V gene are GTSNPN and SVGIG (reference sequence). V was cut by 0 bases and J by 9 bases, with 12 bases left in between.

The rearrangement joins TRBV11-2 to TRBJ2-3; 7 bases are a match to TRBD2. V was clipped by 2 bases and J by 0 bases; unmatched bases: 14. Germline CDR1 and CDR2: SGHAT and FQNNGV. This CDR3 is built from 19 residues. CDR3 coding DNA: TGTGCCAGCAGCTTAAGCCCTGTGCGGGAGAGGTGGAGCACAGATACGCAGTATTTT. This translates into CASSLSPVRERWSTDTQYF.

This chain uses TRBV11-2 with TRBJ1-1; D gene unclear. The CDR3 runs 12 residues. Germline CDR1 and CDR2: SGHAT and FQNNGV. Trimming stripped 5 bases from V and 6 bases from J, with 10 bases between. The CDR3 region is CASSARRAEAFF. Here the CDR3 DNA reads TGTGCCAGCAGCGCAAGGAGGGCTGAAGCTTTCTTT.

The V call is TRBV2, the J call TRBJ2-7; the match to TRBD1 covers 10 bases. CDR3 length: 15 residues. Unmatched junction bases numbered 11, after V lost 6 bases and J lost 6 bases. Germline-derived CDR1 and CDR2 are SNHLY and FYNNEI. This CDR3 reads CASRREGQGKAEQYF. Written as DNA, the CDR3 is TGTGCCAGCAGGAGGGAGGGACAGGGGAAGGCCGAGCAGTACTTC.

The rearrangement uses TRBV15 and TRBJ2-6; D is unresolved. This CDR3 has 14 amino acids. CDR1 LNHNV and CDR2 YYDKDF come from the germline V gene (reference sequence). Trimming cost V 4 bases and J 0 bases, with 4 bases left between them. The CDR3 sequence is CATSNFSGANVLTF. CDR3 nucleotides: TGTGCCACCAGCAACTTCTCTGGGGCCAACGTCCTGACTTTC.

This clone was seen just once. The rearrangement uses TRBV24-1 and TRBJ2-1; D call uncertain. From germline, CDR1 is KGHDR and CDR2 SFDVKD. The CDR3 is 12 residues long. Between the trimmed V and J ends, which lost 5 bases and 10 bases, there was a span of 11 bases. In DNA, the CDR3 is TGTGCCACCAGTGTCCCGACCGGGGAGCAGTTCTTC. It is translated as CATSVPTGEQFF.

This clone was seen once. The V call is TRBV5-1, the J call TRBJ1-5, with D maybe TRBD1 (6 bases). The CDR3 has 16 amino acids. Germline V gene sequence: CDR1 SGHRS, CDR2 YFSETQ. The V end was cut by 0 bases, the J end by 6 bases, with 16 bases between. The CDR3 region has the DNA TGCGCCAGCAGCTTGGGGAAACAGGGAAGCGGTCAGCCCCAGCATTTT. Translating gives CASSLGKQGSGQPQHF.

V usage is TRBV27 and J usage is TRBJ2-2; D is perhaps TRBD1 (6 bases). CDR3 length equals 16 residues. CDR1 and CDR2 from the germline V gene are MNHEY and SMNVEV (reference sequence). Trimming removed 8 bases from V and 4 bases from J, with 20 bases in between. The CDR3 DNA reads TGTGCCAGCGGTAGAGGGGCAGGGGCAAGCACCGGGGAGCTGTTTTTT. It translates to CASGRGAGASTGELFF.

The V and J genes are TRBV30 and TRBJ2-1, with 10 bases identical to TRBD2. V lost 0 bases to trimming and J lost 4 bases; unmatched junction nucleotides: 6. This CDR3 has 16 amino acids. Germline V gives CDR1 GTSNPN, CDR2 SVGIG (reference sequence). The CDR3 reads CAWSVRLAGGYNEQFF. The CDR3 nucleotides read TGTGCCTGGAGTGTGAGGTTAGCGGGAGGATACAATGAGCAGTTCTTC. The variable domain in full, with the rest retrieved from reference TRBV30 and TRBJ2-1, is SQTIHQWPATLVQPVGSPLSLECTVEGTSNPNLYWYRQAAGRGLQLLFYSVGIGQISSEVPQNLSASRPQDRQFILSSKKLLLSDSGFYLCAWSVRLAGGYNEQFFGPGTRLTVL.

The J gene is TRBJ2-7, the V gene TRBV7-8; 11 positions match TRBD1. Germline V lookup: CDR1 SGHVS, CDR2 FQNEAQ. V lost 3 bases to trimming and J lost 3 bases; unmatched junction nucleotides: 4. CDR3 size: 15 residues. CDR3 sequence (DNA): TGTGCCAGCAGCTTCGGGGGGACAGGGGGCTACGAGCAGTACTTC. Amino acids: CASSFGGTGGYEQYF.

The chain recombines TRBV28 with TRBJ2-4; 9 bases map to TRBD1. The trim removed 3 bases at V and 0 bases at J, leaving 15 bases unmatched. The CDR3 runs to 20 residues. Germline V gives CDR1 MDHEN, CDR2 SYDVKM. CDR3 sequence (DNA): TGTGCCAGCAGTTTCGTTGGGGGACAGGGAGTTGGATTAGCCAAAAACATTCAGTACTTC. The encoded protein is CASSFVGGQGVGLAKNIQYF. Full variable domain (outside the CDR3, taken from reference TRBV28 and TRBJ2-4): DVKVTQSSRYLVKRTGEKVFLECVQDMDHENMFWYRQDPGLGLRLIYFSYDVKMKEKGDIPEGYSVSREKKERFSLILESASTNQTSMYLCASSFVGGQGVGLAKNIQYFGAGTRLSVL.

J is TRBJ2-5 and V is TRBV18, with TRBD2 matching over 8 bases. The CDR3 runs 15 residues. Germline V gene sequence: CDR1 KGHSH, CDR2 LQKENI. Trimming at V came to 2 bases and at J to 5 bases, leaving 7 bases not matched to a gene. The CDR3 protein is CASSPGLALGETQYF. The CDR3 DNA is TGTGCCAGCTCACCAGGACTAGCCCTCGGTGAGACCCAGTACTTC.

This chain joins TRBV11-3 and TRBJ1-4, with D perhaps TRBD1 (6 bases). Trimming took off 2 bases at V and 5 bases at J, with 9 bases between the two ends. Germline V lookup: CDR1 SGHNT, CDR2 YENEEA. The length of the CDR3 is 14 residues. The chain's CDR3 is CASSLTGQNEKLFF. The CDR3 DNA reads TGTGCCAGCAGCTTAACGGGACAAAATGAAAAACTGTTTTTT.